This record concerns one T cell receptor beta chain sequence. This clonotype came up a few times. No antigen is known for it. No per-base quality is available; no much larger clone lies one base away. The data were obtained in a study of blood T cells in healthy people across ages (dated by TCRdb to 2015 to 2017). As for the study more broadly: In model experiments, template switching captured about one uniquely barcoded TCR beta cDNA molecule for every two T cells. For two donors (one aged 18 to 29 and one aged 80 or older), the study analyzed two additional independent replicas of 1 million unique cDNA reads from the same blood draw. To avoid experimental bias, donors of different ages were distributed randomly across sequencing lanes. Donors were grouped into four age groups: young (average approximately 16 years), middle-aged (under 40), aged (about 59) and long-lived (less than 85). Using deep sequencing normalized with unique cDNA molecular identifiers, the study measured how TCR beta repertoire diversity changes with age.

The method behind the library was 5' RACE. Instrument on record: Illumina HiSeq 2500. A second PCR of about 6 to 11 cycles was performed with a sample-barcoded 5' primer and a J-beta primer mix. Each TCR beta cDNA molecule received a unique molecular identifier from a template-switch 5' adaptor carrying 12 random nucleotides. Each sample yielded at least 2.5 million CDR3-containing paired-end reads. First-strand cDNA was synthesized from all RNA with the Mint cDNA synthesis kit, primed by a TRBC-specific oligonucleotide. After uracil-DNA glycosylase treatment, a first 18-cycle PCR used universal primers M1SS and BC2_uni_R on all cDNA. Turning to the authors' computational methods: For normalization, 1 million high-quality reads, each with a distinct molecular identifier, were randomly selected from each sample. Reads sharing molecular identifiers were discarded rather than binned into consensus sequences. MiTCR, run with a Q25 quality threshold and the strictest error-elimination algorithm, handled CDR3 identification, clonotype clustering and error correction. A nonparametric unseen species model using Euler transformation provided a lower-bound estimate of total TCR beta diversity. TCRdb reran the public reads through fastp at Q25 and MiXCR, keeping productive beta chains. Each entry merges the rows of one CDR3 protein and shows their most common DNA and genes. These V and J calls rely on TCRdb rather than the paper's analysis. The sample table records approximately 1,000,000 distinct CDR3 sequences; 35% to 55% of these occur just once. The ten largest make up under 20% of the sample.

Systemically healthy Caucasian individuals from Russia, 39 in total and aged roughly 6 to 100 years, were included as donors. About 9.1 milliliters of peripheral blood were collected from each donor into EDTA-treated Vacutainer tubes. PBMCs were isolated by Ficoll-Paque density-gradient centrifugation, with at least 6 million obtained per sample. Total RNA was extracted from PBMCs with Trizol reagent, with at least 5.5 micrograms obtained per sample. For every donor, flow cytometry on a PBMC aliquot measured the percentage of naive CD45RAhigh/CD27high T cells. Results and caveats for the whole study, not just this receptor: As age increased, observed TCR beta diversity per million T cells dropped in a roughly linear way, and a significant reduction was already evident by age about 36. Donor CMV infection status was unknown, potentially confounding age-related changes in expanded clonotypes. Compared with the aged group, the long-lived group had more naive CD4+ T cells, fewer expanded clones and increased TCR diversity, a pattern suggesting age selection. Estimates of total diversity based on one million sequenced T cells were regarded as lower bounds and as underestimates. Observed TCR beta diversity correlated strongly with the percentage of naive T cells measured by flow cytometry. Because profiling used bulk unsorted PBMCs, naive and antigen-experienced compartments could not be compared conclusively.

Counted from cysteine to phenylalanine, this CDR3 has 16 amino acids. Just CDR3 DNA is preserved here, 48 bases in frame from base 1. The CDR1 and CDR2 encoded by the germline V gene are MDHEN and SYDVKM. What was sequenced was blood. This receptor was taken from a woman between 55 and 75 years old in good health. The chain is encoded by TRBV28 joined to TRBJ2-4; 9 bases in between match TRBD1. The tail of the sequence fits TRBJ2-7 better, so the J call may be wrong. The CDR3: CASSTRSGQGRYEQYF. The bases read TGTGCCAGCAGTACTCGATCGGGACAGGGTCGCTACGAGCAGTACTTC.